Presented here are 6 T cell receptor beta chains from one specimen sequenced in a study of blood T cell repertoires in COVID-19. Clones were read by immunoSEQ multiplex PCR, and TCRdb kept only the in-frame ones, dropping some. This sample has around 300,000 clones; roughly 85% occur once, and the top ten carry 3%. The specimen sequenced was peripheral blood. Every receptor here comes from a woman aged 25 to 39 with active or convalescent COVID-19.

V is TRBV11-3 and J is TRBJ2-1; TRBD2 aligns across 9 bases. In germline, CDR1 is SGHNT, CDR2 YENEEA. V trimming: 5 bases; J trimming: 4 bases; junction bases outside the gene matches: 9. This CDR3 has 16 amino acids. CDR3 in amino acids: CASSPRSSGVYNEQFF. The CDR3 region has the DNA TGTGCCAGCAGCCCCCGGTCTAGCGGGGTATACAATGAGCAGTTCTTC. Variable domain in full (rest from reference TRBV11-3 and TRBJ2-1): EAGVVQSPRYKIIEKKQPVAFWCNPISGHNTLYWYLQNLGQGPELLIRYENEEAVDDSQLPKDRFSAERLKGVDSTLKIQPAELGDSAVYLCASSPRSSGVYNEQFFGPGTRLTVL.

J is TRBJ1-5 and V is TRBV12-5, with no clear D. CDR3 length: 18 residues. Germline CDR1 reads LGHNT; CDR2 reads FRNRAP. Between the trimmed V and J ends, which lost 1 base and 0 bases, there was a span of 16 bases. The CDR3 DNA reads TGTGCTAGTGGTTTGGGCCCCTTTACAGTTAATAGCAATCAGCCCCAGCATTTT. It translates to CASGLGPFTVNSNQPQHF.

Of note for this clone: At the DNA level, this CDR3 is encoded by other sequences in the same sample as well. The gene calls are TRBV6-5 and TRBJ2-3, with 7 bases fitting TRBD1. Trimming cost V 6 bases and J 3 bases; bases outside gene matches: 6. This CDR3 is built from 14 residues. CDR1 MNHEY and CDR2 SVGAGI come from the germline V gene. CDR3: CASRRTGPTDTQYF. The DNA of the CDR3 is TGTGCCAGCAGGCGGACAGGCCCAACAGATACGCAGTATTTT.

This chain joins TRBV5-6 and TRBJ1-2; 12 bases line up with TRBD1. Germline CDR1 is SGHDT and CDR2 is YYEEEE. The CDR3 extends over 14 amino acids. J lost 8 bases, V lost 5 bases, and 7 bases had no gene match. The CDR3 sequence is CASRPGQGAKGYTF. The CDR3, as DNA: TGTGCCAGCAGGCCGGGACAGGGGGCGAAAGGCTACACCTTC.

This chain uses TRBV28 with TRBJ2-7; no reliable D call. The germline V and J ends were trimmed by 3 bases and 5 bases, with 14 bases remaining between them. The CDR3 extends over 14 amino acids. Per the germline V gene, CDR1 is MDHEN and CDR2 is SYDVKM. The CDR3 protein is CASSFLQAAHEQYF. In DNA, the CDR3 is TGTGCCAGCAGTTTCCTTCAGGCTGCTCACGAGCAGTACTTC.

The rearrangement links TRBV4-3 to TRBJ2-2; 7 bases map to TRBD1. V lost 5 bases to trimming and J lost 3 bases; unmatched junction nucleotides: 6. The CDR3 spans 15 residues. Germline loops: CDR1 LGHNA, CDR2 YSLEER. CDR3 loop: CASSKVQGDTGELFF. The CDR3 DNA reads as TGCGCCAGCAGCAAGGTCCAGGGGGACACCGGGGAGCTGTTTTTT.